This TCR beta chain appears in the sequencing data of a study of blood T cell repertoires in COVID-19. About the study: Sample material is recorded as cDNA or gDNA derived from T cells, B-cell-depleted T cells, or PBMCs.

Clinical history reported by participants formed the basis on which cohorts were assigned. Trimming stripped 5 bases from V and 0 bases from J, with 13 bases between. Germline CDR1 KGHDR, CDR2 SFDVKD. CDR3 length equals 16 residues. Data came from immunoSEQ multiplex PCR; TCRdb stores just in-frame clones and leaves some out. The sample lists just over 250,000 clones; about 81% were seen once. V gene TRBV24-1 combines with J gene TRBJ2-4, with a tentative D call TRBD2 (5 bases). The sequence came from a man between 25 and 39 years old with acute COVID-19. The sequenced sample consisted of PBMCs or T cells enriched from blood (not recorded which). CDR3: CATSAGRASAKNIQYF. CDR3 DNA: TGTGCCACCAGTGCGGGGAGAGCCTCAGCCAAAAACATTCAGTACTTC.